This T cell receptor (beta chain) came from a study of CD8 T cells in ankylosing spondylitis (dated by TCRdb to the late 2010s). With regard to the full study: The study profiled T cell receptor beta repertoires in healthy donors and ankylosing spondylitis patients to find disease-linked TCR variants. Peripheral blood was sampled, and synovial fluid was also collected from ankylosing spondylitis patients. The full study cohort was made up of about two dozen ankylosing spondylitis patients and about a hundred healthy donors. Broader findings and caveats from the paper: A CD8+ phenotype was shown by the disease-linked clones, which were found at relatively low frequencies in peripheral blood. The disease-linked clones were reported as significantly enriched in matched synovial fluid samples from ankylosing spondylitis patients. Some of the motif variants had been reported before in the synovial fluid and blood of reactive arthritis patients, a finding that suggests common disease-initiation mechanisms. A TCR beta motif made up of under ten highly homologous amino acid variants appeared to be characteristic of blood from ankylosing spondylitis patients.

Reading the germline V gene (reference sequence) gives CDR1 DFQATT and CDR2 SNEGSKA. At the junction V is shortened by 6 bases and J by 1 base; bases outside the gene matches: 9. The CDR3 numbers 16 residues from cysteine through phenylalanine. Only the CDR3 DNA stays, 48 bases, in frame from base 1. For sequencing, an Illumina HiSeq 2500 was employed. Quantitative 5'-RACE with molecular barcodes was used to prepare TCR beta libraries. As for how the authors treated the data: A new computational method based on a probabilistic model of VDJ rearrangement was used to identify disease-linked TCR variants. Through fastp at Q25 and MiXCR, TCRdb rebuilt clones from the public reads, retaining in-frame beta chains. Each CDR3 protein appears once, grouped with its most common genes and DNA. None of the V and J calls come from the authors' own analysis; TCRdb made them. In this sample the table shows a few hundred thousand distinct CDR3 sequences, about a fifth of which occur a single time. Together, the top ten hold roughly 16% of the sample.

This clonotype showed up just once. Its antigen specificity is not known. There are no base qualities to consult, and no much larger clone falls within one base. One read amounts to weak evidence. The sequenced material came from blood, either unsorted or a sorted T cell fraction (not recorded which). The chain was built from TRBV20-1 and TRBJ2-2, and 9 junctional nucleotides match TRBD1. This receptor was obtained from a male donor with ankylosing spondylitis. The DNA sequence follows: TGCAGTGCCGAGAATAGACAGGGGGAGAACACCGGGGAGCTGTTTTTT. The translation is CSAENRQGENTGELFF.